The 21 T cell receptor beta chains in this list originate from one sample, sequenced in a study of shared clonotypes between healthy human individuals. Only in-frame clones appear in the TCRdb table, and some are missing; sequencing was by immunoSEQ multiplex PCR. This sample has 1.4 million to 1.5 million clones; around 95% occur once, and the top ten carry approximately 1.1%. Sequencing was carried out using naive CD4+ T cells sorted from blood. The subset denotes: CD45RA+ positively selected. Source of these receptors: a man in his thirties or forties in good health.

V and J are TRBV2 and TRBJ1-2, with D maybe TRBD1 (5 bases). The ends were cut back, 4 bases at V and 4 bases at J, with 25 bases in the middle. This CDR3 region has 18 residues. From germline, CDR1 is SNHLY and CDR2 FYNNEI. The CDR3 here is CASSVERGALTGGYGYTF. The CDR3 DNA reads as TGTGCCAGCAGTGTCGAGAGAGGGGCCCTAACTGGGGGCTATGGCTACACCTTC. Full variable domain (remainder filled in from reference TRBV2 and TRBJ1-2): EPEVTQTPSHQVTQMGQEVILRCVPISNHLYFYWYRQILGQKVEFLVSFYNNEISEKSEIFDDQFSVERPDGSNFTLKIRSTKLEDSAMYFCASSVERGALTGGYGYTFGSGTRLTVV.

The chain recombines TRBV28 with TRBJ1-5; D may be TRBD1 (5 bases). Germline CDR1 reads MDHEN; CDR2 reads SYDVKM. The ends were cut back, 8 bases at V and 7 bases at J, with 15 bases in the middle. The CDR3 length is 13 residues. The CDR3 DNA reads as TGTGCCAGCGGTCTGTTGGGGCAACAGCCCCAGCATTTT. It yields the protein CASGLLGQQPQHF.

J is TRBJ1-1 and V is TRBV5-1; 7 bases map to TRBD1. The V gene end was trimmed by 4 bases and the J gene end by 2 bases; junction bases not matched to a gene: 8. In germline, CDR1 is SGHRS, CDR2 YFSETQ. The CDR3 length is 15 residues. CDR3 nucleotide sequence: TGCGCCAGCAGCCCGACAGGGAATGATAACACTGAAGCTTTCTTT. It codes for CASSPTGNDNTEAFF.

The chain carries TRBV5-4 and TRBJ2-7; TRBD1 agrees at 8 bases. Looked up from germline, CDR1 is SGHNT and CDR2 is YYREEE (reference sequence). With V trimmed by 1 base and J by 1 base, 7 bases remained unmatched. CDR3 size: 16 residues. In nucleotides, the CDR3 is TGTGCCAGCAGCTTGCCAGGGGGCGGAGGGTCCTACGAGCAGTACTTC. It translates to CASSLPGGGGSYEQYF.

J is TRBJ2-6 and V is TRBV11-2, with D unresolved. The CDR3 spans 14 residues. Trimming took off 5 bases at V and 1 base at J, with 6 bases between the two ends. Germline V gene lookup returns CDR1 SGHAT and CDR2 FQNNGV. The CDR3 loop reads CASSRLSGANVLTF. DNA of the CDR3: TGTGCCAGCAGCCGTCTATCTGGGGCCAACGTCCTGACTTTC.

This chain joins TRBV2 and TRBJ2-5; the match to TRBD2 covers 11 bases. The CDR3 extends over 15 amino acids. V was pared by 0 bases and J by 5 bases, with 2 bases of the junction left unmatched. Germline values: CDR1 SNHLY, CDR2 FYNNEI. The CDR3, as DNA: TGTGCCAGCAGTGAAGCGGGACTAGCGGTTGAGACCCAGTACTTC. Amino acids: CASSEAGLAVETQYF.

The rearrangement joins TRBV6-1 to TRBJ2-4; tentatively, D is TRBD1 (6 bases). The CDR3 sequence is 14 residues long. V lost 2 bases and J lost 2, with 7 bases in between. Germline V gene lookup returns CDR1 MNHNS and CDR2 SASEGT. The CDR3 DNA sequence: TGTGCCAGCAGTGAAAGGGGGACCAAAAACATTCAGTACTTC. Its protein is CASSERGTKNIQYF.

V and J are TRBV7-8 and TRBJ2-1; 8 nucleotides line up with TRBD2. The CDR3 length is 15 residues. Germline V gene sequence: CDR1 SGHVS, CDR2 FQNEAQ. V trimming: 5 bases; J trimming: 5 bases; junction bases outside the gene matches: 8. CDR3 region: CASSPRTSWDNEQFF. As DNA, the CDR3 is TGTGCCAGCAGCCCCAGGACTAGCTGGGACAATGAGCAGTTCTTC.

The V gene is TRBV6-1, the J gene TRBJ1-1; no clear D. V shed 2 bases and J shed 4 bases, with 8 bases lying between them. Germline loops: CDR1 MNHNS, CDR2 SASEGT. The CDR3 runs 13 residues. CDR3 nucleotides: TGTGCCAGCAGTGAAATTTCTAGCACTGAAGCTTTCTTT. Protein product: CASSEISSTEAFF.

In DNA form, the CDR3 reads TGCGCCAGCAGCTTGGTAGGCCTAGCGGGAGGGCCGGGGACCTACAATGAGCAGTTCTTC. It is translated as CASSLVGLAGGPGTYNEQFF. This chain joins TRBV5-1 and TRBJ2-1; the match to TRBD2 covers 12 bases. The germline V gene has CDR1 SGHRS and CDR2 YFSETQ. The CDR3 runs 20 residues. J lost 2 bases, V lost 0 bases, and 12 bases had no gene match.

The chain links TRBV5-1 to TRBJ1-1; D is ambiguous. CDR1 and CDR2 (germline): SGHRS, YFSETQ. Trimming took 4 bases from V and 3 from J, leaving 10 bases between them. The CDR3 sequence is 13 residues long. As DNA, the CDR3 is TGCGCCAGCAGCACTGCGGGGTACACTGAAGCTTTCTTT. Translated, it gives CASSTAGYTEAFF.

CDR3 DNA: TGTGCCAGCAGCGACCGGGGCGACAGGGGAGAAAACATTCAGTACTTC. Amino acid sequence: CASSDRGDRGENIQYF. The gene calls are TRBV7-2 and TRBJ2-4; 8 bases agree with TRBD1. CDR3 length equals 16 residues. Germline trimming cut 5 bases from V and 5 bases from J; bases unmatched to any gene: 11. CDR1 is SGHTA and CDR2 is FQGNSA in the germline V gene.

J is TRBJ2-7 and V is TRBV7-2, with 10 bases aligning to TRBD2. The germline V gene encodes CDR1 SGHTA and CDR2 FQGNSA. The CDR3 consists of 17 residues. J lost 2 bases, V lost 1 base, and 8 bases had no gene match. The CDR3 DNA sequence: TGTGCCAGCAGCTTAGAGGCTAGCGGGAGTTTAACCTACGAGCAGTACTTC. It encodes CASSLEASGSLTYEQYF.

This clone came up once. The chain employs TRBV11-3 and TRBJ2-7, with D possibly being TRBD1 (6 bases). The CDR3 is made up of 13 amino acids. V lost 8 bases to trimming and J lost 3 bases, with 14 bases between them. Germline V gene lookup returns CDR1 SGHNT and CDR2 YENEEA. CDR3 sequence reads: CASHRDVFYEQYF. The CDR3, as DNA: TGTGCCAGCCACAGGGACGTGTTCTACGAGCAGTACTTC. The full variable domain, with the rest looked up from reference TRBV11-3 and TRBJ2-7, is EAGVVQSPRYKIIEKKQPVAFWCNPISGHNTLYWYLQNLGQGPELLIRYENEEAVDDSQLPKDRFSAERLKGVDSTLKIQPAELGDSAVYLCASHRDVFYEQYFGPGTRLTVT.

This sequence joins TRBV10-1 and TRBJ1-4; D unresolved. The germline V gene has CDR1 WNHNN and CDR2 SYGVQD (reference sequence). V was shortened by 6 bases and J by 4 bases, with 9 bases between the two germline ends. The CDR3 runs to 13 residues. The DNA of the CDR3 is TGCGCCAGCAGCGGTGGTATTAATGAAAAACTGTTTTTT. It is translated as CASSGGINEKLFF.

This clone has a handful of counts. The rearrangement joins TRBV27 to TRBJ2-2, with 12 bases matching TRBD2. V shed 5 bases, J shed 1 base, and the junction held 5 bases outside the gene matches. The CDR3 loop spans 17 amino acids. CDR1 and CDR2 from the germline V gene are MNHEY and SMNVEV (reference sequence). The DNA of the CDR3 is TGTGCCAGCAGTCCCGGACTAGCGGGAATGAACACCGGGGAGCTGTTTTTT. Protein sequence: CASSPGLAGMNTGELFF.

The V gene is TRBV28, the J gene TRBJ2-2; TRBD2 matches 7 bases. V shed 5 bases and J 6 bases; nucleotides not matched to a gene: 12. Germline CDR1 is MDHEN and CDR2 is SYDVKM. CDR3 length: 16 residues. CDR3 in amino acids: CASSPGTTGQAGELFF. As DNA, the CDR3 is TGTGCCAGCAGTCCGGGGACTACGGGTCAGGCCGGGGAGCTGTTTTTT.

J is TRBJ2-1 and V is TRBV6-6; 12 bases are shared with TRBD2. This CDR3 contains 16 residues. CDR1 and CDR2 from the germline V gene are MNHNY and SVGAGI (reference sequence). Trimming removed 0 bases from V and 10 bases from J; junction bases left unmatched: 7. In nucleotides, the CDR3 is TGTGCCAGCAGTTACTCTACTAGCGGGAGGTACAGCGAGCAGTTCTTC. This encodes CASSYSTSGRYSEQFF.

As to this clone: This specimen includes other DNA sequences encoding the same CDR3. The chain combines TRBV5-1 with TRBJ2-5; D might be TRBD2 (5 bases). The CDR3 has 12 amino acids. The germline V gene encodes CDR1 SGHRS and CDR2 YFSETQ. Trimming cost V 1 base and J 4 bases, with 5 bases left between them. Here the CDR3 DNA reads TGCGCCAGCAGCTTGCGGGGAGAGACCCAGTACTTC. This encodes CASSLRGETQYF.

The genes are TRBV5-1 and TRBJ2-7, with D unresolved. The length of the CDR3 is 13 residues. V lost 1 base, J lost 1 base, and 6 bases lay in between. The germline V gene encodes CDR1 SGHRS and CDR2 YFSETQ. DNA of the CDR3: TGCGCCAGCAGCTTGACACCTTCCTACGAGCAGTACTTC. Amino acid sequence: CASSLTPSYEQYF.

This clone appeared a single time. The chain combines TRBV15 with TRBJ2-2, with a weak D call TRBD1 (6 bases). CDR3 length: 16 amino acids. The germline V gene encodes CDR1 LNHNV and CDR2 YYDKDF (reference sequence). V was shortened by 3 bases and J by 2 bases, with 13 bases between the two germline ends. The CDR3 DNA is TGTGCCACCAGCAGGACCTGGACAGATAACACCGGGGAGCTGTTTTTT. This sequence encodes CATSRTWTDNTGELFF. Full variable domain (remainder filled in from reference TRBV15 and TRBJ2-2): DAMVIQNPRYQVTQFGKPVTLSCSQTLNHNVMYWYQQKSSQAPKLLFHYYDKDFNNEADTPDNFQSRRPNTSFCFLDIRSPGLGDTAMYLCATSRTWTDNTGELFFGEGSRLTVL.